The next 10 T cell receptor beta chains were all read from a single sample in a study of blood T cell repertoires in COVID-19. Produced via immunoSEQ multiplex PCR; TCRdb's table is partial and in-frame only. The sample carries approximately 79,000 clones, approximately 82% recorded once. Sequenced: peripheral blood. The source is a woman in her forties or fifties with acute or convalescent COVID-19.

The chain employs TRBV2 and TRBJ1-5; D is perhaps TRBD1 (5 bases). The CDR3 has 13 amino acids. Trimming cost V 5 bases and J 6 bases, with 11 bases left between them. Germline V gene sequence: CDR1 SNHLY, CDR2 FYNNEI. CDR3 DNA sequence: TGTGCCAGCAGTTTTCTACAGGCTCAGCCCCAGCATTTT. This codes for CASSFLQAQPQHF.

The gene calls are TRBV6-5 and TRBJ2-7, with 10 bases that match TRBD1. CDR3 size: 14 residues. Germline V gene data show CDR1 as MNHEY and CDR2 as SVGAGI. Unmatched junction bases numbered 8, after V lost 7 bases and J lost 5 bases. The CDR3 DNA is TGTGCCAGCACCAGGGGACAGGGGTCCAACGAGCAGTACTTC. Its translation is CASTRGQGSNEQYF.

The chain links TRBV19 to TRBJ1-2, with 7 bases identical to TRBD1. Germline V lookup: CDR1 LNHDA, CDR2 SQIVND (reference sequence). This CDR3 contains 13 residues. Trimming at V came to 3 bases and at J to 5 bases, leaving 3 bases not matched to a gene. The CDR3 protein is CASSMETGYGYTF. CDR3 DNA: TGTGCCAGTAGTATGGAGACAGGGTATGGCTACACCTTC.

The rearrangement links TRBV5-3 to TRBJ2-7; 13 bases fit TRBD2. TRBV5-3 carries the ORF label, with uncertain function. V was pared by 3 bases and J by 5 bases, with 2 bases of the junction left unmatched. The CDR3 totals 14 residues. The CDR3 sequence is CARSSGLAGDEQYF. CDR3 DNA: TGTGCCAGAAGCTCCGGACTAGCGGGAGACGAGCAGTACTTC.

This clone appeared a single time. CDR3 DNA sequence: TGTGCCAGCAGCGTAAGCCAGGGGACGTTAGGGAATTCACCCCTCCACTTT. This encodes CASSVSQGTLGNSPLHF. This sequence joins TRBV9 and TRBJ1-6, with D perhaps TRBD1 (6 bases). The germline gives CDR1 SGDLS, CDR2 YYNGEE. The CDR3 is 17 residues long. Trimming stripped 1 base from V and 7 bases from J, with 18 bases between.

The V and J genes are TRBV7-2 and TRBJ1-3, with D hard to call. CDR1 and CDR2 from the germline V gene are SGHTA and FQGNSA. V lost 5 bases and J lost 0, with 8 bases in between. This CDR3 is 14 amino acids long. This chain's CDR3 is CASSPQVSGNTIYF. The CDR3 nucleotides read TGTGCCAGCAGCCCCCAGGTCTCTGGAAACACCATATATTTT.

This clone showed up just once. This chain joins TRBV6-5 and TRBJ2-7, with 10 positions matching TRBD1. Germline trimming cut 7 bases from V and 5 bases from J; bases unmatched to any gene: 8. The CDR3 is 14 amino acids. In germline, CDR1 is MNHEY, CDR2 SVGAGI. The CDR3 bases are TGTGCCAGCAACCTAAGACAGGGGGCGAACGAGCAGTACTTC. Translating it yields CASNLRQGANEQYF.

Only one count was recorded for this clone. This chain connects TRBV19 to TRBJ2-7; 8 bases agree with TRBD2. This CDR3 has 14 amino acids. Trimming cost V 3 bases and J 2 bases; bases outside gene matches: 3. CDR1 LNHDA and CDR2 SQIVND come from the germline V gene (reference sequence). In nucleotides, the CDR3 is TGTGCCAGTAGTATCAGGCGGGGGGCCTACGAGCAGTACTTC. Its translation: CASSIRRGAYEQYF.

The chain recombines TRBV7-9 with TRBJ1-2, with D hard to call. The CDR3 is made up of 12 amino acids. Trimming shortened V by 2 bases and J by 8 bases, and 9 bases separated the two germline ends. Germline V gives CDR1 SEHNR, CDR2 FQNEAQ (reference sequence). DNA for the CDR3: TGTGCCAGCAGCTTAAACATGGAGGGCTACACCTTC. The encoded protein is CASSLNMEGYTF.

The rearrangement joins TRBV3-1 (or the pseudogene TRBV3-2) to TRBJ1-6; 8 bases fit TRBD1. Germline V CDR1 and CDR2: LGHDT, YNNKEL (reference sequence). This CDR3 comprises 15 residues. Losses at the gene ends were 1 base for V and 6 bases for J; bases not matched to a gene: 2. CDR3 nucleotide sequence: TGTGCCAGCAGCCAAGGGACAGGGAGTAATTCACCCCTCCACTTT. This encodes CASSQGTGSNSPLHF.